This T cell receptor beta chain was documented in a study of Ad26.COV2.S vaccination and SARS-CoV-2 variants. For the study at large: A participant enrolled in the COV1001 Ad26.COV2.S trial arm provided the sample.

Study-wide points: Comparable non-spike TCR breadth was observed in vaccine and placebo recipients. Total T cell responses were possibly underestimated by TCR breadth and depth analyses.

Clones were sequenced by immunoSEQ multiplex PCR, and TCRdb holds only the in-frame ones, with some missing. The sample lists about 450,000 clones, 89% occurring once. Treatment defined: about 20 received Ad26.COV2.S at low or high dose, single or two shots; 5 received placebo; per-sample allocation not given. Day 63 following the first vaccine or placebo injection was when the samples were taken. In Boston, the donor was an adult between 18-55 years of age. With regard to this clone: The antigen is undetermined.

The CDR3 contains 16 residues. The germline V gene encodes CDR1 MNHEY and CDR2 SVGEGT. V was pared by 5 bases and J by 0 bases, with 16 bases between. This clonotype was obtained from a person aged 18-65 years who received the Ad26.COV2.S COVID-19 vaccine or a placebo. The sequencing used peripheral blood, collected in a trial of Ad26.COV2.S vaccine versus placebo. V is TRBV6-2 or TRBV6-3 and J is TRBJ2-5; D is possibly TRBD2 (5 bases). CDR3 in DNA: TGTGCCAGCAGTCCCTCGCGGGCCCTGTACCAAGAGACCCAGTACTTC. This sequence encodes CASSPSRALYQETQYF.